This T cell receptor beta chain emerged from a study of T cells in Graves' hyperthyroidism and ophthalmopathy. The wider study: Peripheral blood was drawn at first diagnosis, prior to all treatment.

This clonotype was counted a few times. With 7 bases removed from V and 1 base from J, the gap between germline ends came to 18 bases. This CDR3 comprises 16 residues. Germline V gene lookup returns CDR1 LNHDA and CDR2 SQIVND (reference sequence). Researchers amplified the TCR beta CDR3 regions from RNA transcripts. Initially, a first-round RT-PCR of the TCR CDR3 employed the HTBI primer set. TCRdb independently ran MiXCR on the multiplex PCR reads; one entry per CDR3 protein. The table records around 380,000 distinct CDR3 sequences, approximately 12% of them present only once. This clonotype was obtained from a man aged 25 to 40 with Graves' hyperthyroidism that later progressed to Graves' ophthalmopathy. Sample: blood. The chain is built from TRBV19 and TRBJ2-3, with D uncertain. CDR3 in amino acids: CASMRWSTGRTDTQYF. The DNA of the CDR3 is TGTGCCAGTATGCGATGGTCCACCGGACGCACAGATACGCAGTATTTT.